The clone carrying this T cell receptor beta chain appeared once. Its antigen is undetermined. The time point here: week 3, after first cycle of checkpoint inhibitor. Sampling occurred pretreatment (T0) and at week 3 (W3), after cycle one of checkpoint blockade. Patients with prior systemic cancer treatment, concomitant immunosuppressants, or other active malignancies were excluded. The method was immunoSEQ multiplex PCR; TCRdb's version includes in-frame clones alone and lacks a portion of them. The table shows a few thousand clones, with roughly 86% occurring only once. From germline, CDR1 is PRHDT and CDR2 FYEKMQ (reference sequence). CDR3 length: 16 amino acids. V dropped 3 bases and J dropped 1; count of bases not matched to a gene: 5. The sample originates from a study of blood T cell dynamics during melanoma immunotherapy. Study-level information: Metastatic melanoma patients received first-line pembrolizumab or nivolumab plus ipilimumab.

Study-level points and caveats: PBMC repertoires of eventual disease-control patients split at W3 into clonality or diversity gains.

The V gene is TRBV13, the J gene TRBJ2-5, with 10 nucleotides matching TRBD1. The receptor comes from a human donor with melanoma. The specimen was blood, collected from a patient treated with checkpoint blockade. CDR3 residues: CASSFWDRGAQETQYF. CDR3 coding DNA: TGTGCCAGCAGCTTTTGGGACAGGGGCGCCCAAGAGACCCAGTACTTC. The full variable domain, with the rest looked up from reference TRBV13 and TRBJ2-5, is AAGVIQSPRHLIKEKRETATLKCYPIPRHDTVYWYQQGPGQDPQFLISFYEKMQSDKGSIPDRFSAQQFSDYHSELNMSSLELGDSALYFCASSFWDRGAQETQYFGPGTRLLVL.